Shown below are 17 T cell receptor beta chains from a single sample sequenced in a study of blood T cell repertoires in COVID-19. Sequencing used immunoSEQ multiplex PCR; TCRdb keeps in-frame clones, though not all of them. The sample carries 70,000 to 95,000 clones, 86% recorded once. The sequenced sample consisted of peripheral blood. The receptor source for this set is a human donor in a cohort sampled during active COVID-19.

This sequence joins TRBV6-2 or TRBV6-3 and TRBJ1-6; D call uncertain. The CDR3 has 12 amino acids. Germline V CDR1 and CDR2: MNHEY, SVGEGT. Trimming left V 2 bases short and J 7 bases short, with 3 bases between. DNA of the CDR3: TGTGCCAGCAGTTACGAGAATTCACCCCTCCACTTT. Protein: CASSYENSPLHF.

CDR3 region: CAISEFFEISNQPQHF. In DNA form, the CDR3 reads TGTGCCATCAGTGAGTTTTTCGAGATTAGCAATCAGCCCCAGCATTTT. This chain connects TRBV10-3 to TRBJ1-5; no clear D gene. The CDR3 has 16 residues. Trimming removed 1 base from V and 0 bases from J, with 10 bases in between. The V gene's germline CDR1 is ENHRY and CDR2 SYGVKD.

V is TRBV7-9 and J is TRBJ2-1; D is unresolved. Germline V gene lookup returns CDR1 SEHNR and CDR2 FQNEAQ (reference sequence). The length of the CDR3 is 15 residues. V was pared by 3 bases and J by 0 bases, with 9 bases between. The CDR3 coding sequence is TGTGCCAGCAGCTTGACTGGAGTCTCCTACAATGAGCAGTTCTTC. Its protein product is CASSLTGVSYNEQFF.

V gene TRBV5-1 combines with J gene TRBJ2-2; perhaps TRBD2 as D (5 bases). The CDR3 extends over 15 amino acids. Germline V gives CDR1 SGHRS, CDR2 YFSETQ. V was clipped by 0 bases and J by 1 base, with 7 bases between them. The CDR3 reads CASSLDGMNTGELFF. Here the CDR3 DNA reads TGCGCCAGCAGCTTGGACGGGATGAACACCGGGGAGCTGTTTTTT.

The rearrangement joins TRBV6-5 to TRBJ2-1; the D gene is possibly TRBD1 (5 bases). CDR1 is MNHEY, CDR2 SVGAGI, per germline. V lost 2 bases and J lost 7, with 9 bases in between. The CDR3 length is 13 residues. CDR3 in amino acids: CASSYPAGNEQFF. In nucleotides, the CDR3 is TGTGCCAGCAGTTACCCTGCAGGGAATGAGCAGTTCTTC.

The CDR3 sequence is CASSEGANTEAFF. Written as DNA, the CDR3 is TGTGCCAGCAGTGAAGGGGCGAACACTGAAGCTTTCTTT. The chain combines TRBV2 with TRBJ1-1; unclear D gene. V lost 1 base, J lost 1 base, and 4 bases lay in between. This CDR3 is built from 13 residues. Germline CDR1 reads SNHLY; CDR2 reads FYNNEI.

The genes are TRBV9 and TRBJ1-1; a weak D match, TRBD1 (6 bases). The CDR3 runs to 13 residues. In germline, CDR1 is SGDLS, CDR2 YYNGEE. V lost 0 bases and J 4 bases, leaving 7 bases between the germline ends. CDR3 residues: CASSVGTVTEAFF. CDR3 nucleotides: TGTGCCAGCAGCGTAGGGACAGTCACTGAAGCTTTCTTT.

The gene calls are TRBV12-3 or TRBV12-4 and TRBJ1-2; perhaps TRBD1 as D (6 bases). This CDR3 contains 13 residues. Trimming took 8 bases from V and 4 from J, leaving 14 bases between them. CDR3: CASQGGGLYGYTF. DNA of the CDR3: TGTGCCAGCCAAGGGGGGGGCCTCTATGGCTACACCTTC.

This clone came up a few times. This rearrangement joins TRBV5-1 to TRBJ1-5; D unresolved. CDR1 SGHRS and CDR2 YFSETQ come from the germline V gene. V was cut by 0 bases and J by 0 bases, with 10 bases left in between. The CDR3 length is 16 residues. CDR3 coding DNA: TGCGCCAGCAGCTTGGGGGGAGATTATAGCAATCAGCCCCAGCATTTT. Protein product: CASSLGGDYSNQPQHF.

This chain uses TRBV19 with TRBJ2-2, with D perhaps matching TRBD1 (5 bases). V was shortened by 4 bases and J by 2 bases, with 11 bases between the two germline ends. CDR3 length equals 15 residues. Germline CDR1 reads LNHDA; CDR2 reads SQIVND (reference sequence). This chain's CDR3 is CASSRLQGNTGELFF. For the CDR3, the DNA is TGTGCCAGTAGTAGATTGCAGGGAAACACCGGGGAGCTGTTTTTT. Variable domain in full (rest from reference TRBV19 and TRBJ2-2): DGGITQSPKYLFRKEGQNVTLSCEQNLNHDAMYWYRQDPGQGLRLIYYSQIVNDFQKGDIAEGYSVSREKKESFPLTVTSAQKNPTAFYLCASSRLQGNTGELFFGEGSRLTVL.

V usage is TRBV10-3 and J usage is TRBJ2-1, with 8 positions matching TRBD2. CDR3 length: 15 amino acids. J gave up 7 bases and V 2 bases, and 7 bases lay outside the gene matches. Germline-derived CDR1 and CDR2 are ENHRY and SYGVKD. CDR3 sequence reads: CAISEVAGGRNEQFF. In DNA form, the CDR3 reads TGTGCCATCAGTGAGGTTGCGGGGGGTCGAAATGAGCAGTTCTTC.

This clone was detected only a few times. The chain recombines TRBV7-2 with TRBJ1-1; tentatively, D is TRBD1 (6 bases). The ends were cut back, 5 bases at V and 6 bases at J, with 25 bases in the middle. Germline V CDR1 and CDR2: SGHTA, FQGNSA. CDR3 size: 17 residues. The CDR3: CASSPPAPRNRAPEAFF. The CDR3 DNA is TGTGCCAGCAGCCCACCCGCGCCCAGGAACAGGGCCCCTGAAGCTTTCTTT.

The V call is TRBV11-1, the J call TRBJ2-7; tentatively, D is TRBD2 (5 bases). In germline, CDR1 is SGHAT, CDR2 FQDESV (reference sequence). There are 13 residues in the CDR3. The V end was cut by 5 bases, the J end by 2 bases, with 10 bases between. The CDR3 coding sequence is TGTGCCAGCAGCCCCGGACTGGCCTACGAGCAGTACTTC. This sequence encodes CASSPGLAYEQYF.

This chain uses TRBV5-4 with TRBJ2-3; TRBD1 matches 10 bases. Per the germline V gene, CDR1 is SGHNT and CDR2 is YYREEE (reference sequence). This CDR3 comprises 14 residues. The trim removed 4 bases at V and 6 bases at J, leaving 5 bases unmatched. In DNA, the CDR3 is TGTGCCAGCAGCCCCGGGACAGGGGACGATACGCAGTATTTT. It yields the protein CASSPGTGDDTQYF.

This clone was observed a single time. V usage is TRBV2 and J usage is TRBJ2-2; tentative D call: TRBD2 (6 bases). The CDR3 consists of 14 residues. Germline CDR1 is SNHLY and CDR2 is FYNNEI. V was shortened by 9 bases and J by 1 base, with 12 bases between the two germline ends. This CDR3 is CARQEGGNTGELFF. The CDR3 nucleotides are TGTGCCAGACAGGAGGGAGGGAACACCGGGGAGCTGTTTTTT.

The J gene is TRBJ1-1, the V gene TRBV6-2 or TRBV6-3; the match to TRBD1 covers 9 bases. The CDR3 covers 17 residues. Germline CDR1 reads MNHEY; CDR2 reads SVGEGT. V dropped 7 bases and J dropped 0; count of bases not matched to a gene: 12. For the CDR3, the DNA is TGTGCCAGCATCCCCGAACGGGGACAGGGACTGAACACTGAAGCTTTCTTT. It codes for CASIPERGQGLNTEAFF.

This clone appeared once. The chain uses TRBV18 and TRBJ2-7; TRBD2 is a possible D gene (5 bases). The V gene lost 5 bases and the J gene lost 0 bases, with 14 bases spanning the gap. The CDR3 has 15 amino acids. In germline, CDR1 is KGHSH, CDR2 LQKENI. In DNA, the CDR3 is TGTGCCAGCTCAGTCAGCGGAAAGAGCTCCTACGAGCAGTACTTC. This codes for CASSVSGKSSYEQYF.